This T cell receptor beta chain was captured in a study of siplizumab effects on memory and regulatory T cells. Sequencing of each sample assayed roughly 10^5 TCR templates. The assay was immunoSEQ multiplex PCR, and TCRdb's table has in-frame clones only and misses some. The table has approximately 84,000 clones, over 90% seen once; the top ten hold about a fifth. Study-level findings and limits: Mappable alloreactive CD4+ clones came from Treg cells 68.8% of the time on average with siplizumab, against 25% to 30% in controls. It was never confirmed that proliferating Tregs from siplizumab cultures were suppressive. It seemed that naive T cells were more diverse than memory cells and were major contributors to the alloresponse.

CDR1 SQVTM and CDR2 ANQGSEA come from the germline V gene. V lost 6 bases to trimming and J lost 4 bases, with 12 bases between them. This CDR3 region has 12 residues. Regarding this clone: Antigen: not known.

Sequencing was carried out using CD8+ T cells sorted from blood. This chain uses TRBV29-1 with TRBJ1-1; D might be TRBD1 (5 bases). This TCR was sampled from a human donor in good health. The CDR3 reads CSVTGGATEAFF. CDR3 bases: TGCAGCGTGACTGGAGGGGCCACTGAAGCTTTCTTT.